Listed below are T cell receptor beta chains from one sample, sequenced in a study of blood T cells in healthy people across ages. TCRdb re-derived calls from the 5' RACE reads in MiXCR, one entry per CDR3 protein. The sample holds roughly 800,000 distinct CDR3 sequences; around a quarter are singletons and the top ten take around 3%. In addition, the sample was reused for a study of T cells of mothers and their children.

The material sequenced was blood. Receptors originate from a boy aged 5 to 17 in good health. Each CDR3 is given with its conserved first and last residue. D genes are given only for firm matches. Expanded clones get a size class; other rows say once, few or many, or leave the size out.

-,-,13,TRBV28,TRBJ2-4,CASSGGPRNIPYF,TGTGCCAGCAGTGGCGGTCCTAGAAACATTCCGTACTTC
-,-,12,TRBV7-9,TRBJ2-7,CASSAGAYEQYF,TGTGCCAGCAGCGCAGGAGCCTACGAGCAGTACTTC
few,-,15,TRBV7-9,TRBJ2-3,CASTTGVLSTDTQYF,TGTGCCAGCACCACCGGGGTCCTGAGCACAGATACGCAGTATTTT
-,-,13,TRBV2,TRBJ2-1,CASSEKANNEQFF,TGTGCCAGCAGTGAGAAGGCGAACAATGAGCAGTTCTTC
-,-,17,TRBV4-1,TRBJ2-6,CASSQGGAYSGANVLTF,TGCGCCAGCAGCCAAGGGGGGGCCTACTCTGGGGCCAACGTCCTGACTTTC
-,-,16,TRBV2,TRBJ2-6,CASLRTERSGANVLTF,TGTGCCAGCCTTCGGACAGAGCGGTCTGGGGCCAACGTCCTGACTTTC
few,-,13,TRBV12-3/TRBV12-4,TRBJ2-2,CASILADKGELFF,TGTGCCAGCATCCTAGCCGATAAGGGGGAGCTGTTTTTT
-,TRBD2,15,TRBV2,TRBJ2-5,CASSEAYSGGAEAYF,TGTGCCAGCAGTGAAGCATATAGCGGGGGTGCGGAGGCCTACTTC
-,-,13,TRBV12-3/TRBV12-4,TRBJ2-7,CASSLGRVGEQYF,TGTGCCAGCAGTTTGGGCAGGGTGGGCGAGCAGTACTTC
-,-,13,TRBV28,TRBJ1-1,CASSSSDSVEAFF,TGTGCCAGCAGTTCTAGCGATTCCGTTGAAGCTTTCTTT
few,-,14,TRBV5-1,TRBJ2-5,CASSLFSGQETQYF,TGCGCCAGCAGCTTGTTTAGCGGTCAAGAGACCCAGTACTTC
-,TRBD1,16,TRBV6-5,TRBJ2-1,CASSYHGKGARSEQFF,TGTGCCAGCAGTTATCATGGGAAGGGGGCGCGTAGTGAGCAGTTCTTC
few,TRBD1,15,TRBV4-1,TRBJ2-7,CASSQTGGNTYEQYF,TGCGCCAGCAGCCAAACAGGGGGAAATACCTACGAGCAGTACTTC
-,TRBD1,15,TRBV4-1,TRBJ2-1,CASSHRQGRGNEQFF,TGCGCCAGCAGCCACCGACAGGGACGAGGGAATGAGCAGTTCTTC
few,-,16,TRBV15,TRBJ2-7,CATSRDLERQAYEQYF,TGTGCCACCAGCAGAGATCTCGAGCGTCAGGCCTACGAGCAGTACTTC
few,TRBD2,15,TRBV4-2,TRBJ2-1,CASSQAAGVLNEQFF,TGTGCCAGCAGCCAAGCAGCGGGGGTTTTAAATGAGCAGTTCTTC
-,TRBD2,15,TRBV11-2,TRBJ2-5,CASSPGASGGRSQYF,TGTGCCAGCAGCCCAGGGGCTAGCGGGGGCCGTTCCCAGTACTTC
-,TRBD2,12,TRBV3-1,TRBJ2-3,CASSQVGGAKYF,TGTGCCAGCAGCCAAGTCGGGGGGGCAAAGTATTTT
-,-,13,TRBV30,TRBJ2-7,CAWTYSGTYEQYF,TGTGCCTGGACCTATAGCGGCACCTACGAGCAGTACTTC
few,TRBD1,18,TRBV4-1,TRBJ2-5,CASSQLGGRGTLGETQYF,TGCGCCAGCAGCCAACTAGGGGGCAGGGGCACCTTGGGAGAGACCCAGTACTTC
-,-,15,TRBV11-1,TRBJ1-2,CASSPWDTNNYGYTF,TGTGCCAGCAGCCCCTGGGACACTAATAACTATGGCTACACCTTC
-,TRBD1,15,TRBV4-1,TRBJ1-3,CASSQDLGQGNTIYF,TGCGCCAGCAGCCAAGATTTGGGACAGGGAAACACCATATATTTT
-,-,14,TRBV7-9,TRBJ1-2,CASSSSREAYGYTF,TGTGCCAGCAGCTCGTCCAGGGAAGCCTATGGCTACACCTTC
-,-,14,TRBV7-2,TRBJ2-7,CASSFYTGSYEQYF,TGTGCCAGCAGCTTTTACACAGGGAGCTACGAGCAGTACTTC
few,-,14,TRBV7-3,TRBJ1-6,CASSLGGEGSPLHF,TGTGCCAGCAGCTTAGGGGGCGAGGGATCACCCCTCCACTTT
few,TRBD1,15,TRBV5-1,TRBJ2-7,CASSFIRQGRGEQYF,TGCGCCAGCAGCTTTATAAGACAGGGAAGAGGCGAGCAGTACTTC
once,TRBD1,15,TRBV4-1,TRBJ2-2,CASSQGTGDTGELFF,TGCGCCAGCAGCCAAGGGACAGGGGACACCGGGGAGCTGTTTTTT
few,-,14,TRBV10-3,TRBJ2-2,CAIPGGRTAGELFF,TGTGCCATCCCCGGAGGGCGAACAGCCGGGGAGCTGTTTTTT
few,-,14,TRBV2,TRBJ1-5,CASRGRVSNQPQHF,TGTGCCAGCAGGGGCAGGGTTAGCAATCAGCCCCAGCATTTT
few,-,15,TRBV27,TRBJ1-4,CASSSRTEGFEKLFF,TGTGCCAGCAGTAGCCGGACAGAGGGGTTTGAAAAACTGTTTTTT
few,TRBD2,16,TRBV14,TRBJ2-1,CASSPTWAGGYNEQFF,TGTGCCAGCAGCCCCACCTGGGCGGGGGGATACAATGAGCAGTTCTTC
few,TRBD1,15,TRBV2,TRBJ2-7,CASSGPDRGIYEQYF,TGTGCCAGCAGTGGGCCGGACAGGGGGATCTACGAGCAGTACTTC
-,-,14,TRBV5-1,TRBJ1-1,CASSSEGGHDEAFF,TGCGCCAGCAGCTCAGAGGGAGGTCACGATGAAGCTTTCTTT
few,-,14,TRBV9,TRBJ1-2,CASTTGGSDLGYTF,TGTGCCAGCACCACCGGCGGGAGCGACCTTGGCTACACCTTC
few,TRBD1,15,TRBV20-1,TRBJ2-3,CSAKSGTGGTDTQYF,TGCAGTGCTAAATCCGGGACAGGGGGCACAGATACGCAGTATTTT
many,-,13,TRBV7-9,TRBJ2-3,CASSLEARGTQYF,TGTGCCAGCAGCTTAGAGGCCCGGGGTACGCAGTATTTT
few,TRBD1,15,TRBV11-2,TRBJ2-5,CASSLDSGSGQVRYF,TGTGCCAGCAGCTTAGATTCTGGGTCGGGACAGGTCCGATACTTC
few,-,13,TRBV10-1,TRBJ2-7,CASSEQGFGEQYF,TGCGCCAGCAGTGAACAGGGCTTTGGCGAGCAGTACTTC
-,TRBD2,15,TRBV7-2,TRBJ2-1,CASSPQSGGGNEQFF,TGTGCCAGCAGCCCTCAGAGTGGCGGGGGGAATGAGCAGTTCTTC
-,-,17,TRBV2,TRBJ2-2,CASSGGVARGNTGELFF,TGTGCCAGCAGTGGTGGGGTAGCGCGGGGGAACACCGGGGAGCTGTTTTTT
-,TRBD1,15,TRBV6-5,TRBJ2-7,CASSYSGQDFYEQYF,TGTGCCAGCAGTTACTCGGGACAGGACTTCTACGAGCAGTACTTC
few,-,15,TRBV18,TRBJ2-1,CASSTWGANYNEQFF,TGTGCCAGCTCCACGTGGGGGGCTAATTACAATGAGCAGTTCTTC
few,TRBD1,16,TRBV9,TRBJ1-2,CASSELQQGTSNGYTF,TGTGCCAGCAGCGAACTTCAACAGGGGACTAGTAATGGCTACACCTTC
few,-,14,TRBV18,TRBJ2-7,CASSLPNRVYEQYF,TGTGCCAGCTCACTTCCCAACAGGGTCTACGAGCAGTACTTC
few,TRBD1,13,TRBV29-1,TRBJ1-1,CSATGAGNTEAFF,TGCAGCGCTACAGGGGCCGGGAACACTGAAGCTTTCTTT